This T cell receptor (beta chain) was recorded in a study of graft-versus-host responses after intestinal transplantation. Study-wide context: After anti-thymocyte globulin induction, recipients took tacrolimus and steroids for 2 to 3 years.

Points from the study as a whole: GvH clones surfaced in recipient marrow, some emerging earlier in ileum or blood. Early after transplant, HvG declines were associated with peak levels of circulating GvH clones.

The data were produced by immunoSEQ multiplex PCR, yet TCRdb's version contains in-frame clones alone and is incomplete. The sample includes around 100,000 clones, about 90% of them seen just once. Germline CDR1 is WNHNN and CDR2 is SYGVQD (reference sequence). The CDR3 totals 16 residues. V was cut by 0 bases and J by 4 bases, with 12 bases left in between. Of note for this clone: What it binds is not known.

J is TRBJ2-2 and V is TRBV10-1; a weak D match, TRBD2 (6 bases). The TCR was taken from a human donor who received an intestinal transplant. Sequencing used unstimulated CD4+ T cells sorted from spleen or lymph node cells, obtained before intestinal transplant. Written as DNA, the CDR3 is TGCGCCAGCAGTGAGTCGGCGGGACTCCCCACCGGGGAGCTGTTTTTT. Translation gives CASSESAGLPTGELFF.